A single T cell receptor (beta chain) is shown here with its context. Repertoires were generated with immunoSEQ multiplex PCR, while TCRdb's copy carries only in-frame clones and drops some. The top ten hold about 3.5% of the sample, which has more than 150,000 clones, approximately 89% seen once. The sample originates from a study of T cell responses to AZD1222 COVID-19 vaccine. The sample here was peripheral blood, taken 28 days after the second AZD1222 dose. The TCR sequence derives from an adult who received the AZD1222 COVID-19 vaccine.

CDR3 sequence reads: CASSTRTGNEQFF. In nucleotides, the CDR3 is TGTGCCAGCAGCACCCGGACGGGAAATGAGCAGTTCTTC. J is TRBJ2-1 and V is TRBV7-2; perhaps TRBD2 as D (5 bases). Trimming cost V 5 bases and J 7 bases, with 12 bases left between them. From germline, CDR1 is SGHTA and CDR2 FQGNSA. This CDR3 region has 13 residues.